This T cell receptor beta chain came from a study of vaccination and CD4 T cells after COVID-19. Overall study context: Convalescent participants consisted of six males and four females, two being Hispanic.

Overall study results and limits: The study examined relatively few convalescent patients and included no early post-infection timepoints.

With respect to this clonotype: The antigen is unknown.

Regarding treatment: roughly nine-day PBMC culture with coronavirus spike peptide pools or control peptides (ViraFEST assay). Expanded clonotypes were found by TCR sequencing after peptide-pool stimulation (ViraFEST). With 9 bases clipped from V and 0 bases from J, the junction kept 1 base outside the gene matches. Germline values: CDR1 SNHLY, CDR2 FYNNEI. The CDR3 contains 12 residues. The Oncomine TCR Beta short-read assay generated sequence data from the DNA of cultured CD4+ T cells. One entry per CDR3 protein, called by TCRdb with MiXCR from the PCR reads. The sample shows roughly 17,000 distinct CDR3 sequences, roughly 55% of them seen only once.

The chain carries TRBV2 and TRBJ1-1; 7 bases fit TRBD1. The source of this sequence is a human donor who had recovered from COVID-19. The source material was CD4+ T cells from blood, cultured in vitro. In nucleotides, the CDR3 is TGTGCCAGTGGACAGGTGAACACTGAAGCTTTCTTT. The encoded protein is CASGQVNTEAFF. Full variable domain (remainder filled in from reference TRBV2 and TRBJ1-1): EPEVTQTPSHQVTQMGQEVILRCVPISNHLYFYWYRQILGQKVEFLVSFYNNEISEKSEIFDDQFSVERPDGSNFTLKIRSTKLEDSAMYFCASGQVNTEAFFGQGTRLTVV.